This T cell receptor (beta chain) was sequenced for a study of blood T cell repertoires in COVID-19. Study overall: Researchers got acute and convalescent COVID-19 samples from the United States, Italy and Spain. The cDNA or gDNA used as material had been derived from T cells, B-cell-depleted T cells, or PBMCs.

The assay was immunoSEQ multiplex PCR, and TCRdb's table has in-frame clones only and misses some. The sample has just over 350,000 clones, approximately 84% seen once. In this sample, this clone turned up once. Participants came from roughly 25 US areas, aged about 18 to 95 years. Before being deemed recovered, Cohort 3 donors had two negative PCRs, clearance, or symptom resolution. The CDR3 covers 16 residues. J lost 2 bases, V lost 4 bases, and 7 bases had no gene match. Looked up from germline, CDR1 is KGHDR and CDR2 is SFDVKD. The receptor was derived from a woman aged 25 to 39 who had recovered from COVID-19. Sequenced input: PBMCs or T cells enriched from blood (not recorded which). The rearrangement links TRBV24-1 to TRBJ2-3, with 8 bases fitting TRBD2. The CDR3 protein is CATSDPAGGYTDTQYF. In DNA form, the CDR3 reads TGTGCCACCAGTGACCCCGCGGGAGGCTACACAGATACGCAGTATTTT.